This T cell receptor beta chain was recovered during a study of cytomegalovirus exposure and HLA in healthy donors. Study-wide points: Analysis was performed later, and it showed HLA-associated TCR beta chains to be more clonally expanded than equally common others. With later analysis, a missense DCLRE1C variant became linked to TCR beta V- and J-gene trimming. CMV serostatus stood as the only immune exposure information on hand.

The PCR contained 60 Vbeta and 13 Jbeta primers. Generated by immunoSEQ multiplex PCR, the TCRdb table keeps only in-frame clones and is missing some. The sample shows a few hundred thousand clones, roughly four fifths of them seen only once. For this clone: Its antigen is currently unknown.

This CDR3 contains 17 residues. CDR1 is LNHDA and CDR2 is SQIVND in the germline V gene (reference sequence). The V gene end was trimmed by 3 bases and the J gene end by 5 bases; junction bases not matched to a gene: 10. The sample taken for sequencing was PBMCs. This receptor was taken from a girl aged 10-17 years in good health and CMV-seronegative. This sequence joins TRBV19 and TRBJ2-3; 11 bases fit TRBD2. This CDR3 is CASSITGLAGSLDTQYF. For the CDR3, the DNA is TGTGCCAGTAGTATCACTGGACTAGCGGGTTCGTTAGATACGCAGTATTTT.